The T cell receptor beta chain under discussion was sequenced for a study of cytomegalovirus exposure and HLA in healthy donors. General study results and limits: HLA alleles were associated with roughly 17,000 TCR beta sequences in a later analysis at 0.05 false discovery rate. In a later analysis, TCR association rates varied by HLA locus: DRB1 most, HLA-C fewest.

Each donor's status was that of a healthy bone marrow donor. CDR1 SGDLS and CDR2 YYNGEE come from the germline V gene. Trimming at V came to 3 bases and at J to 6 bases, leaving 10 bases not matched to a gene. The CDR3 length is 16 residues. The PCR contained 60 Vbeta and 13 Jbeta primers. The repertoire was sequenced with immunoSEQ multiplex PCR; TCRdb's copy has only in-frame clones and lacks some. The table records roughly 120,000 clones, over 60% of them present only once. This clone was found a few times. Its antigen is unknown. The source is a woman aged 40 to 49 in good health and CMV-seropositive. Sample: PBMCs. The chain combines TRBV9 with TRBJ2-3; 10 bases match TRBD2. The CDR3 spells CASSGSGRPLLDTQYF. CDR3 DNA sequence: TGTGCCAGCAGCGGTAGCGGGAGGCCCCTTTTGGATACGCAGTATTTT.